There are a few counts of the clone carrying this TCR beta chain. Antigen: not known. These data belong to a study of cytomegalovirus exposure and HLA in healthy donors. Study results and caveats: In a later analysis, TCR beta V- and J-gene trimming showed a link to a missense DCLRE1C variant. Cytomegalovirus status was reportedly diagnosed by the classifier with high sensitivity and specificity.

Germline V CDR1 and CDR2: SGDLS, YYNGEE. This CDR3 is built from 15 residues. Trimming left V 0 bases short and J 7 bases short, with 13 bases between. The PCR was carried out with 60 Vbeta primers and 13 Jbeta primers. Authors' processing steps: Unique TCR beta chains totaled some 80 million in a later count, with around 11 million of them shared. The assay was immunoSEQ multiplex PCR, and TCRdb's table has in-frame clones only and misses some. V and J calls and clone size are copied from that table; D and trimming were computed from the DNA. The table has tens of thousands of clones, roughly 69% seen once; the top ten hold roughly 22%.

This chain connects TRBV9 to TRBJ1-4, with no clear D. The clonotype was recovered from a man aged 50 to 60 in good health and CMV-seropositive. Material: PBMCs. This CDR3 is CASSVGAEGGEKLFF. The CDR3 nucleotides are TGTGCCAGCAGCGTAGGGGCAGAGGGAGGTGAAAAACTGTTTTTT.